Presented here are 32 T cell receptor beta chains from one specimen sequenced in a study of shared clonotypes between healthy human individuals. Some clones are missing from TCRdb's copy, which holds only in-frame ones; the method was immunoSEQ multiplex PCR. The sample holds around 980,000 clones, 75% to 85% seen once. The sample was memory CD4+ T cells from PBMCs. Subset specified: CD45RA-negative fraction. The receptors derive from a man between 18 and 35 years old in good health. Some clones in this sample may be carry-over from other donors' samples.

This chain joins TRBV7-2 and TRBJ1-3, with no clear D. Germline-derived CDR1 and CDR2 are SGHTA and FQGNSA. There are 12 residues in the CDR3. V lost 2 bases to trimming and J lost 4 bases, with 3 bases between them. CDR3 DNA sequence: TGTGCCAGCAGCTTACAGGGAAACACCATATATTTT. It yields the protein CASSLQGNTIYF.

J is TRBJ2-7 and V is TRBV18, with 11 bases matching TRBD1. The CDR3 sequence is 15 residues long. Losses at the gene ends were 3 bases for V and 5 bases for J; bases not matched to a gene: 6. Germline CDR1 KGHSH, CDR2 LQKENI. The CDR3 nucleotides read TGTGCCAGCTCACCCACCGGACAGGGGGCTAACGAGCAGTACTTC. Translating gives CASSPTGQGANEQYF.

In this sample, this clone turned up a few times. V and J are TRBV7-9 and TRBJ1-5; 7 nucleotides line up with TRBD1. V gave up 3 bases and J gave up 6 bases; unmatched junction bases: 8. The V gene's germline CDR1 is SEHNR and CDR2 FQNEAQ (reference sequence). This CDR3 is built from 15 residues. CDR3 sequence (DNA): TGTGCCAGCAGCTTTGGAGGGGGCGGAGGTCAGCCCCAGCATTTT. Translated, it gives CASSFGGGGGQPQHF.

The rearrangement uses TRBV28 and TRBJ2-2, with 10 positions matching TRBD2. Germline CDR1 reads MDHEN; CDR2 reads SYDVKM. There are 17 residues in the CDR3. V lost 7 bases and J lost 0; bases outside the gene matches: 8. The CDR3 is CASIPASGRANTGELFF. CDR3 nucleotide sequence: TGTGCCAGCATCCCGGCTAGCGGGAGAGCGAACACCGGGGAGCTGTTTTTT.

J is TRBJ2-1 and V is TRBV6-1; 8 nucleotides match TRBD2. The CDR3 loop spans 17 amino acids. V lost 3 bases, J lost 9 bases, and 16 bases stayed unmatched. From germline, CDR1 is MNHNS and CDR2 SASEGT. The CDR3: CASSESAPGLVGTEQFF. CDR3 bases: TGTGCCAGCAGTGAGTCGGCACCGGGACTAGTGGGGACTGAGCAGTTCTTC.

The chain couples TRBV28 to TRBJ1-1, with D maybe TRBD1 (5 bases). The germline CDR1 and CDR2 sequences are MDHEN and SYDVKM. Trimming left V 5 bases short and J 5 bases short, with 15 bases between. The CDR3 loop spans 14 amino acids. For the CDR3, the DNA is TGTGCCAGCAGTCGGGACCTCGGTCGGACTGAAGCTTTCTTT. This gives the protein CASSRDLGRTEAFF.

The V call is TRBV4-1, the J call TRBJ2-7; tentative D call: TRBD1 (6 bases). Germline loops: CDR1 MGHRA, CDR2 YSYEKL. The V end was cut by 8 bases, the J end by 2 bases, with 13 bases between. This CDR3 comprises 13 residues. For the CDR3, the DNA is TGCGCCAGCGGCCGACAGGAGGCCTACGAGCAGTACTTC. Translation gives CASGRQEAYEQYF.

The chain joins TRBV30 to TRBJ2-7; D unresolved. Per the germline V gene, CDR1 is GTSNPN and CDR2 is SVGIG (reference sequence). Trimming removed 0 bases from V and 9 bases from J, with 24 bases in between. The CDR3 loop spans 16 amino acids. As DNA, the CDR3 is TGTGCCTGGAGTGTTGGTATATCCGATCTCTCCCCCGCGCAGTACTTC. Translating it yields CAWSVGISDLSPAQYF.

This chain connects TRBV9 to TRBJ2-7, with TRBD1 matching 7 bases. The junction had 7 bases not matched to a gene; V was cut back by 1 base and J by 3 bases. Germline V gives CDR1 SGDLS, CDR2 YYNGEE. The CDR3 covers 15 residues. The CDR3 DNA reads as TGTGCCAGCAGCGTACAGGCCGCAGGGGGCTACGAGCAGTACTTC. It encodes CASSVQAAGGYEQYF. Combining the CDR3 with reference TRBV9 and TRBJ2-7 gives the whole variable domain DSGVTQTPKHLITATGQRVTLRCSPRSGDLSVYWYQQSLDQGLQFLIQYYNGEERAKGNILERFSAQQFPDLHSELNLSSLELGDSALYFCASSVQAAGGYEQYFGPGTRLTVT.

This clone appeared a few times. The rearrangement joins TRBV11-2 to TRBJ2-1, with 11 bases that match TRBD1. Germline V lookup: CDR1 SGHAT, CDR2 FQNNGV. The CDR3 runs 15 residues. V dropped 5 bases and J dropped 6; count of bases not matched to a gene: 6. CDR3 protein: CASSGQGALGNEQFF. In DNA form, the CDR3 reads TGTGCCAGCAGCGGACAGGGGGCTTTGGGCAATGAGCAGTTCTTC.

The V and J genes are TRBV19 and TRBJ2-1, with TRBD2 identical over 8 bases. Germline V gene data show CDR1 as LNHDA and CDR2 as SQIVND (reference sequence). With V trimmed by 3 bases and J by 3 bases, 4 bases remained unmatched. The CDR3 loop spans 15 amino acids. This CDR3 is CASSIRSGSYNEQFF. CDR3 DNA: TGTGCCAGTAGTATCCGCAGCGGGAGCTACAATGAGCAGTTCTTC.

The rearrangement joins TRBV7-2 to TRBJ1-5; 8 bases are a match to TRBD1. The J segment lost 6 bases and the V segment lost 2 bases, leaving 9 bases of the junction unmatched. The CDR3 is made up of 16 amino acids. Per the germline V gene, CDR1 is SGHTA and CDR2 is FQGNSA. The CDR3 DNA reads as TGTGCCAGCAGCTTATCTCCGGACAGGGTAATTCAGCCCCAGCATTTT. Its protein is CASSLSPDRVIQPQHF.

V gene TRBV5-1 combines with J gene TRBJ1-2; D might be TRBD1 (6 bases). V lost 1 base and J lost 0, with 13 bases in between. This CDR3 is built from 16 residues. Germline V gene lookup returns CDR1 SGHRS and CDR2 YFSETQ. As DNA, the CDR3 is TGCGCCAGCAGCTTGACCTCGGGACACACTAACTATGGCTACACCTTC. This sequence encodes CASSLTSGHTNYGYTF.

V gene TRBV11-3 combines with J gene TRBJ1-1; the D is unclear. The germline V and J ends were trimmed by 0 bases and 2 bases, with 4 bases remaining between them. From germline, CDR1 is SGHNT and CDR2 YENEEA. The CDR3 is 13 amino acids. The CDR3 bases are TGTGCCAGCAGCTTAGACGCAAACACTGAAGCTTTCTTT. Its translation is CASSLDANTEAFF.

The chain has TRBV28 and TRBJ2-7, with D uncertain. The CDR3 contains 15 residues. Trimming removed 6 bases at V and 3 bases at J, with 18 bases between. Germline CDR1 is MDHEN and CDR2 is SYDVKM. CDR3 bases: TGTGCCAGCAGAACCGCAAGTACCTTTGTCTACGAGCAGTACTTC. Amino acid sequence: CASRTASTFVYEQYF.

The chain's CDR3 is CASSLSDRGYEQYF. In DNA, the CDR3 is TGCGCCAGCAGCTTGAGCGACAGGGGCTACGAGCAGTACTTC. The genes are TRBV5-1 and TRBJ2-7; TRBD1 agrees at 8 bases. Germline trimming cut 1 base from V and 3 bases from J; bases unmatched to any gene: 3. Germline loops: CDR1 SGHRS, CDR2 YFSETQ. CDR3 length equals 14 residues.

The gene calls are TRBV5-4 and TRBJ2-2, with D perhaps being TRBD1 or TRBD2 (5 bases each). Germline V gene data show CDR1 as SGHNT and CDR2 as YYREEE (reference sequence). There are 15 residues in the CDR3. V lost 3 bases, J lost 4 bases, and 13 bases lay in between. The CDR3: CASSSSGQVTGELFF. Written as DNA, the CDR3 is TGTGCCAGCAGCTCGTCGGGGCAGGTCACCGGGGAGCTGTTTTTT.

The chain combines TRBV5-1 with TRBJ2-3; D possibly corresponds to TRBD2 (5 bases). Germline lookup yields CDR1 SGHRS and CDR2 YFSETQ. The CDR3 sequence is 16 residues long. The V end was cut by 4 bases, the J end by 2 bases, with 17 bases between. The CDR3 region is CASSTVGVALTDTQYF. CDR3 DNA sequence: TGCGCCAGCAGCACGGTGGGTGTAGCGCTCACAGATACGCAGTATTTT.

On this clone itself: The same CDR3 arises from other DNA sequences in this sample as well. The chain carries TRBV18 and TRBJ1-5; 8 bases align to TRBD1. Looked up from germline, CDR1 is KGHSH and CDR2 is LQKENI. V was pared by 3 bases and J by 1 base, with 5 bases of the junction left unmatched. CDR3 length equals 16 residues. In DNA, the CDR3 is TGTGCCAGCTCACCCGGACAGGGAGGAAGCAATCAGCCCCAGCATTTT. Its translation is CASSPGQGGSNQPQHF.

The rearrangement links TRBV27 to TRBJ1-2, with 9 bases identical to TRBD1. Germline V lookup: CDR1 MNHEY, CDR2 SMNVEV (reference sequence). The CDR3 runs 15 residues. The J segment lost 4 bases and the V segment lost 6 bases, leaving 9 bases of the junction unmatched. CDR3 nucleotides: TGTGCCAGCAGGCCCACAGGGGGCCGGAGCTATGGCTACACCTTC. Protein: CASRPTGGRSYGYTF.

The V and J genes are TRBV28 and TRBJ2-5, with 9 bases aligning to TRBD1. J was trimmed by 1 base and V by 5 bases; bases with no gene match: 8. Germline lookup yields CDR1 MDHEN and CDR2 SYDVKM. This CDR3 spans 16 amino acids. The CDR3 DNA reads as TGTGCCAGCAGTCCCCGGGACAGGGCTCGCCAAGAGACCCAGTACTTC. Its protein product is CASSPRDRARQETQYF.

J is TRBJ2-3 and V is TRBV11-1; no clear D. Germline V gives CDR1 SGHAT, CDR2 FQDESV (reference sequence). The V gene lost 0 bases and the J gene lost 7 bases, with 11 bases spanning the gap. The CDR3 consists of 14 residues. For the CDR3, the DNA is TGTGCCAGCAGCTTAGCGTTAGGAGCAAATACGCAGTATTTT. Translated: CASSLALGANTQYF. Variable domain in full (rest from reference TRBV11-1 and TRBJ2-3): EAEVAQSPRYKITEKSQAVAFWCDPISGHATLYWYRQILGQGPELLVQFQDESVVDDSQLPKDRFSAERLKGVDSTLKIQPAELGDSAMYLCASSLALGANTQYFGPGTRLTVL.

With regard to this clone: This sample also contains other DNA sequences that code for the same CDR3. The chain is built from TRBV13 and TRBJ1-2; no definite D call. V was pared by 3 bases and J by 6 bases, with 8 bases between. Germline-derived CDR1 and CDR2 are PRHDT and FYEKMQ (reference sequence). This CDR3 spans 12 amino acids. The CDR3 nucleotides are TGTGCCAGCAGCTTTTCCGGAGATGGCTACACCTTC. Translating it yields CASSFSGDGYTF. Combining the CDR3 with reference TRBV13 and TRBJ1-2 gives the whole variable domain AAGVIQSPRHLIKEKRETATLKCYPIPRHDTVYWYQQGPGQDPQFLISFYEKMQSDKGSIPDRFSAQQFSDYHSELNMSSLELGDSALYFCASSFSGDGYTFGSGTRLTVV.

This clone was seen a few times. A junction boundary mismatches the germline segment, possibly from a read error. The chain links TRBV28 to TRBJ1-2; D is uncertain. This CDR3 spans 10 amino acids. CDR1 MDHEN and CDR2 SYDVKM come from the germline V gene. The CDR3 DNA reads as TGTGCCAGCAGTAACCATGGCTACACCTTC. Amino acid sequence: CASSNHGYTF.

The chain recombines TRBV20-1 with TRBJ1-2; D perhaps matches TRBD1 (5 bases). The CDR3 runs to 11 residues. V was cut by 7 bases and J by 6 bases, with 12 bases left in between. In germline, CDR1 is DFQATT, CDR2 SNEGSKA (reference sequence). The CDR3 reads CSVTGLHGYTF. CDR3 nucleotide sequence: TGCAGTGTTACAGGCCTACATGGCTACACCTTC.

V usage is TRBV5-6 and J usage is TRBJ1-3, with a weak D call TRBD1 (5 bases). The V and J ends lost 3 bases and 2 bases respectively, with 12 bases between them. Per the germline V gene, CDR1 is SGHDT and CDR2 is YYEEEE. This CDR3 comprises 15 residues. The CDR3 loop is CASSSMDTAGNTIYF. Here the CDR3 DNA reads TGTGCCAGCAGCTCGATGGACACCGCTGGAAACACCATATATTTT.

This chain links TRBV9 with TRBJ2-7; D is unresolved. The germline V gene has CDR1 SGDLS and CDR2 YYNGEE. The V gene lost 6 bases and the J gene lost 4 bases, with 17 bases spanning the gap. The CDR3 extends over 14 amino acids. The CDR3 sequence: CASTPSQDPYEQYF. The CDR3 region has the DNA TGTGCCAGCACCCCTTCTCAAGACCCGTACGAGCAGTACTTC.

Comment on this clone: This CDR3 is also generated by other DNA sequences in the sample. This rearrangement joins TRBV25-1 to TRBJ1-5; weak D call: TRBD1 (5 bases). The CDR3 spans 13 residues. Germline V CDR1 and CDR2: MGHDK, SYGVNS. V shed 1 base and J shed 4 bases, with 5 bases lying between them. The CDR3 coding sequence is TGTGCCAGCAGTGAATGGGGGAATCAGCCCCAGCATTTT. This encodes CASSEWGNQPQHF. Drawing the rest from reference TRBV25-1 and TRBJ1-5, the complete variable domain is EADIYQTPRYLVIGTGKKITLECSQTMGHDKMYWYQQDPGMELHLIHYSYGVNSTEKGDLSSESTVSRIRTEHFPLTLESARPSHTSQYLCASSEWGNQPQHFGDGTRLSIL.

The chain has TRBV29-1 and TRBJ2-5; a weak D match, TRBD1 (6 bases). CDR1 and CDR2 (germline): SQVTM, ANQGSEA. This CDR3 comprises 13 residues. Trimming pared 4 bases from V and 1 base from J, leaving 10 bases between. CDR3 residues: CSVVRDTQETQYF. The DNA of the CDR3 is TGCAGCGTTGTTCGGGACACCCAAGAGACCCAGTACTTC.

This clone was detected only a few times. The genes are TRBV20-1 and TRBJ2-7; D not certain. This CDR3 has 11 residues. V lost 8 bases and J 7 bases, leaving 15 bases between the germline ends. Germline V gene lookup returns CDR1 DFQATT and CDR2 SNEGSKA (reference sequence). CDR3 sequence (DNA): TGCAGTACCACCCGAGGAAGGGAGCAGTACTTC. Translated: CSTTRGREQYF.

V usage is TRBV28 and J usage is TRBJ2-2, with 10 bases that match TRBD1. V dropped 7 bases and J dropped 4; count of bases not matched to a gene: 12. This CDR3 has 17 amino acids. Germline CDR1 and CDR2: MDHEN and SYDVKM. The chain's CDR3 is CASKQIWTGGGTGELFF. The CDR3 bases are TGTGCCAGCAAACAAATTTGGACAGGGGGTGGCACCGGGGAGCTGTTTTTT.

J is TRBJ2-7 and V is TRBV5-1; 8 nucleotides align to TRBD1. After removal of 0 bases from V and 5 bases from J, the junction contained 13 bases not matched to a gene. CDR3 length: 17 amino acids. In germline, CDR1 is SGHRS, CDR2 YFSETQ. This CDR3 is CASSLGLRQGANHEQYF. The DNA of the CDR3 is TGCGCCAGCAGCTTGGGTCTTAGGCAGGGGGCGAACCACGAGCAGTACTTC.